This T cell receptor (beta chain) was obtained from a study of T cells in Graves' hyperthyroidism and ophthalmopathy. The V gene's germline CDR1 is SGHRS and CDR2 YFSETQ. The V gene lost 2 bases and the J gene lost 5 bases, with 8 bases spanning the gap. The CDR3 is 12 residues long. Clinicians diagnosed patients from clinical symptoms, serum thyroxine and TRAb, thyroid ultrasound and orbital computed tomography. This clonotype appeared many times. No antigen is known for it. Using RNA transcripts as the source, TCR beta CDR3 regions were amplified. The HTBI primer set was used in a first-round RT-PCR of the TCR CDR3. TCRdb called the multiplex PCR reads again in MiXCR, with one record for every CDR3 protein. This sample yields 400,000 or so distinct CDR3 sequences, of which about 15% are seen a single time; about 21% belongs to the top ten. Study findings and constraints: Most thyroid clonotypes that were expanded above 0.001 also turned up in blood.

The chain employs TRBV5-1 and TRBJ2-7, with D perhaps matching TRBD2 (5 bases). The sequenced sample was blood. The TCR originated in a woman aged 55-70 years with Graves' ophthalmopathy. CDR3 in DNA: TGCGCCAGCAGCTTTTACGGGAACGAGCAGTACTTC. This translates into CASSFYGNEQYF.